A single T cell receptor (beta chain) is shown here with its context. This table comes from immunoSEQ multiplex PCR, and its TCRdb copy is limited to in-frame clones, with some not included. The sample includes a few hundred thousand clones, around 85% of them seen just once. The record originates from a study of blood T cell repertoires in COVID-19. On the study more broadly: In each case, the material was cDNA or gDNA derived from T cells, B-cell-depleted T cells, or PBMCs.

The sequenced sample consisted of peripheral blood. The source is a woman aged 18 to 35 with acute or convalescent COVID-19.

The CDR3 nucleotides are TGTGCCAGCAGTTTCGGCAGGGGCGAGCAGTACTTC. Residues: CASSFGRGEQYF. The V and J genes are TRBV27 and TRBJ2-7, with D perhaps TRBD1 (6 bases). The V end lost 3 bases, the J end lost 6 bases, and 9 bases lay between the germline ends. Germline assignment: CDR1 MNHEY and CDR2 SMNVEV (reference sequence). This CDR3 has 12 amino acids.